This T cell receptor (beta chain) was documented in a study of Tregs in tolerant kidney transplant recipients. The ends lost 4 bases at V and 1 base at J; junction bases unmatched: 6. The germline V gene encodes CDR1 SGHRS and CDR2 YFSETQ. The CDR3 extends over 15 amino acids. Repertoires were generated with immunoSEQ multiplex PCR, while TCRdb's copy carries only in-frame clones and drops some. The profile shows about 44,000 clones, 95% of them singletons. Concerning this clone itself: Its cognate antigen is unknown.

This sequence originates from a human donor in good health. The J gene is TRBJ2-7, the V gene TRBV5-1; 9 bases agree with TRBD1. The specimen was Tregs from blood cultured with allogeneic cells. CDR3 coding DNA: TGCGCCAGCAGCGTAAGGACAGGGGAGTCCTACGAGCAGTACTTC. Translated: CASSVRTGESYEQYF.